One and the same sample provided the 15 T cell receptor beta chains below, sequenced in a study of cytomegalovirus exposure and HLA in healthy donors. The primer mix had 60 Vbeta and 13 Jbeta primers. Method: immunoSEQ multiplex PCR; TCRdb's copy keeps in-frame clones and lacks some. The sample includes about 130,000 clones, approximately 75% of them seen just once. The material sequenced was PBMCs. All receptors come from a middle-aged woman in good health and CMV-seropositive.

This chain connects TRBV28 to TRBJ2-1, with D perhaps TRBD1 (7 bases). V was shortened by 5 bases and J by 5 bases, with 16 bases between the two germline ends. The CDR3 sequence is 15 residues long. Germline CDR1 reads MDHEN; CDR2 reads SYDVKM. CDR3 in amino acids: CASSPTGRGDNEQFF. The CDR3 DNA is TGTGCCAGCAGTCCCACTGGCAGGGGGGACAATGAGCAGTTCTTC. Supplemented by reference TRBV28 and TRBJ2-1, the full variable domain reads DVKVTQSSRYLVKRTGEKVFLECVQDMDHENMFWYRQDPGLGLRLIYFSYDVKMKEKGDIPEGYSVSREKKERFSLILESASTNQTSMYLCASSPTGRGDNEQFFGPGTRLTVL.

The chain employs TRBV7-2 and TRBJ2-7, with D perhaps TRBD1 (5 bases). There are 14 residues in the CDR3. V lost 1 base to trimming and J lost 6 bases, with 13 bases between them. Germline V CDR1 and CDR2: SGHTA, FQGNSA. The DNA for the CDR3 is TGTGCCAGCAGCTTAGGGGGCTACCCCTCCGAGCAGTACTTC. Residues: CASSLGGYPSEQYF. Filled out from reference TRBV7-2 and TRBJ2-7, the complete variable domain reads GAGVSQSPSNKVTEKGKDVELRCDPISGHTALYWYRQSLGQGLEFLIYFQGNSAPDKSGLPSDRFSAERTGGSVSTLTIQRTQQEDSAVYLCASSLGGYPSEQYFGPGTRLTVT.

V and J are TRBV19 and TRBJ2-1, with 8 bases that match TRBD2. Losses at the gene ends were 6 bases for V and 4 bases for J; bases not matched to a gene: 8. The germline CDR1 and CDR2 sequences are LNHDA and SQIVND (reference sequence). This CDR3 region has 15 residues. CDR3 in DNA: TGTGCCAGTAGAGGTCCGGGAGGGAAATACAATGAGCAGTTCTTC. Encoded protein: CASRGPGGKYNEQFF.

The genes are TRBV6-5 and TRBJ2-7, with a possible D match to TRBD1 (5 bases). Germline V CDR1 and CDR2: MNHEY, SVGAGI. CDR3 length equals 13 residues. The V end lost 6 bases, the J end lost 2 bases, and 11 bases lay between the germline ends. The CDR3 sequence: CASSPGITYEQYF. CDR3 DNA sequence: TGTGCCAGCAGCCCAGGGATTACCTACGAGCAGTACTTC.

The chain has TRBV28 and TRBJ2-1; no clear D gene. Trimming left V 3 bases short and J 2 bases short, with 14 bases between. This CDR3 has 16 amino acids. In germline, CDR1 is MDHEN, CDR2 SYDVKM. CDR3 amino acids: CASSFGFRRPYNEQFF. CDR3 DNA sequence: TGTGCCAGCAGTTTTGGGTTCCGCAGGCCCTACAATGAGCAGTTCTTC. The whole variable domain, remainder taken from reference TRBV28 and TRBJ2-1, is DVKVTQSSRYLVKRTGEKVFLECVQDMDHENMFWYRQDPGLGLRLIYFSYDVKMKEKGDIPEGYSVSREKKERFSLILESASTNQTSMYLCASSFGFRRPYNEQFFGPGTRLTVL.

This rearrangement joins TRBV2 to TRBJ1-5, with D maybe TRBD1 (5 bases). CDR1 and CDR2 (germline): SNHLY, FYNNEI. Trimming took 7 bases from V and 1 from J, leaving 14 bases between them. This CDR3 region has 15 residues. DNA for the CDR3: TGTGCCAGCAACGAAGGGGCGATGAGCAATCAGCCCCAGCATTTT. Its translation: CASNEGAMSNQPQHF.

This clone was detected a few times. This CDR3 is also generated by other DNA sequences in the sample. The rearrangement uses TRBV5-1 and TRBJ1-4; no definite D call. The CDR3 runs 15 residues. V lost 0 bases, J lost 0 bases, and 6 bases lay in between. Germline CDR1 reads SGHRS; CDR2 reads YFSETQ. The CDR3 DNA follows: TGCGCCAGCAGCTTGGGCGGGGCAACTAATGAAAAACTGTTTTTT. Translation: CASSLGGATNEKLFF.

In this sample, this clone turned up once. The rearrangement uses TRBV2 and TRBJ2-3, with 7 bases identical to TRBD2. Germline lookup yields CDR1 SNHLY and CDR2 FYNNEI. The CDR3 consists of 14 residues. Losses at the gene ends were 1 base for V and 3 bases for J; bases not matched to a gene: 1. The CDR3 loop is CASSEGTRTDTQYF. The CDR3 DNA follows: TGTGCCAGCAGTGAAGGGACTAGAACAGATACGCAGTATTTT.

The rearrangement uses TRBV6-1 and TRBJ1-5; D uncertain. This CDR3 is built from 14 residues. V was clipped by 5 bases and J by 0 bases, with 8 bases between them. CDR1 and CDR2 from the germline V gene are MNHNS and SASEGT. The CDR3 DNA reads as TGTGCCAGCAGTAGCATCACTAGCAATCAGCCCCAGCATTTT. It is translated as CASSSITSNQPQHF.

The chain combines TRBV4-3 with TRBJ1-1; 7 bases are a match to TRBD1. The CDR3 is 15 amino acids. The V gene's germline CDR1 is LGHNA and CDR2 YSLEER. After removal of 5 bases from V and 5 bases from J, the junction contained 11 bases not matched to a gene. CDR3 protein: CASSSTGEAWTEAFF. CDR3 coding DNA: TGCGCCAGCAGCTCAACAGGGGAGGCTTGGACTGAAGCTTTCTTT.

The chain links TRBV4-1 to TRBJ2-5, with 7 nucleotides matching TRBD2. The J call is doubtful: the DNA matches TRBJ2-7 better. Germline V lookup: CDR1 MGHRA, CDR2 YSYEKL. CDR3 length: 14 residues. In nucleotides, the CDR3 is TGCGCCAGCAGCCAAGAGGGGAGGGGAGACGAGCAGTACTTC. Translated, it gives CASSQEGRGDEQYF.

This clone was picked up a small number of times. The J gene is TRBJ2-3, the V gene TRBV5-1; 8 nucleotides line up with TRBD2. The CDR3 is 14 residues long. CDR1 and CDR2 (germline): SGHRS, YFSETQ. V lost 4 bases, J lost 4 bases, and 5 bases stayed unmatched. DNA of the CDR3: TGCGCCAGCAGCCGACGGGGGGGCGCAGATACGCAGTATTTT. The encoded protein is CASSRRGGADTQYF.

This clone was seen more than once but under ten times. The chain combines TRBV19 with TRBJ2-1; the match to TRBD2 covers 8 bases. The CDR3 has 16 residues. The V gene's germline CDR1 is LNHDA and CDR2 SQIVND (reference sequence). V lost 1 base and J lost 4; bases outside the gene matches: 6. The CDR3 coding sequence is TGTGCCAGTAGTATAGGGACTAGCCAAATTTACAATGAGCAGTTCTTC. Translated, it gives CASSIGTSQIYNEQFF.

The chain joins TRBV25-1 to TRBJ2-3, with D perhaps matching TRBD2 (5 bases). CDR3 length equals 12 residues. Looked up from germline, CDR1 is MGHDK and CDR2 is SYGVNS. V gave up 1 base and J gave up 14 bases, with 13 bases separating them. DNA of the CDR3: TGTGCCAGCAGTGAATCCCGGGGTGGGTCGTATTTT. Residues: CASSESRGGSYF.

The chain has TRBV11-3 and TRBJ2-1; 10 bases line up with TRBD2. The CDR3 spans 18 residues. The germline V gene encodes CDR1 SGHNT and CDR2 YENEEA. Trimming cost V 0 bases and J 4 bases; bases outside gene matches: 9. The CDR3 region is CASSLDSLAGGIYNEQFF. CDR3 coding DNA: TGTGCCAGCAGCTTAGATAGCTTAGCGGGAGGAATATACAATGAGCAGTTCTTC.